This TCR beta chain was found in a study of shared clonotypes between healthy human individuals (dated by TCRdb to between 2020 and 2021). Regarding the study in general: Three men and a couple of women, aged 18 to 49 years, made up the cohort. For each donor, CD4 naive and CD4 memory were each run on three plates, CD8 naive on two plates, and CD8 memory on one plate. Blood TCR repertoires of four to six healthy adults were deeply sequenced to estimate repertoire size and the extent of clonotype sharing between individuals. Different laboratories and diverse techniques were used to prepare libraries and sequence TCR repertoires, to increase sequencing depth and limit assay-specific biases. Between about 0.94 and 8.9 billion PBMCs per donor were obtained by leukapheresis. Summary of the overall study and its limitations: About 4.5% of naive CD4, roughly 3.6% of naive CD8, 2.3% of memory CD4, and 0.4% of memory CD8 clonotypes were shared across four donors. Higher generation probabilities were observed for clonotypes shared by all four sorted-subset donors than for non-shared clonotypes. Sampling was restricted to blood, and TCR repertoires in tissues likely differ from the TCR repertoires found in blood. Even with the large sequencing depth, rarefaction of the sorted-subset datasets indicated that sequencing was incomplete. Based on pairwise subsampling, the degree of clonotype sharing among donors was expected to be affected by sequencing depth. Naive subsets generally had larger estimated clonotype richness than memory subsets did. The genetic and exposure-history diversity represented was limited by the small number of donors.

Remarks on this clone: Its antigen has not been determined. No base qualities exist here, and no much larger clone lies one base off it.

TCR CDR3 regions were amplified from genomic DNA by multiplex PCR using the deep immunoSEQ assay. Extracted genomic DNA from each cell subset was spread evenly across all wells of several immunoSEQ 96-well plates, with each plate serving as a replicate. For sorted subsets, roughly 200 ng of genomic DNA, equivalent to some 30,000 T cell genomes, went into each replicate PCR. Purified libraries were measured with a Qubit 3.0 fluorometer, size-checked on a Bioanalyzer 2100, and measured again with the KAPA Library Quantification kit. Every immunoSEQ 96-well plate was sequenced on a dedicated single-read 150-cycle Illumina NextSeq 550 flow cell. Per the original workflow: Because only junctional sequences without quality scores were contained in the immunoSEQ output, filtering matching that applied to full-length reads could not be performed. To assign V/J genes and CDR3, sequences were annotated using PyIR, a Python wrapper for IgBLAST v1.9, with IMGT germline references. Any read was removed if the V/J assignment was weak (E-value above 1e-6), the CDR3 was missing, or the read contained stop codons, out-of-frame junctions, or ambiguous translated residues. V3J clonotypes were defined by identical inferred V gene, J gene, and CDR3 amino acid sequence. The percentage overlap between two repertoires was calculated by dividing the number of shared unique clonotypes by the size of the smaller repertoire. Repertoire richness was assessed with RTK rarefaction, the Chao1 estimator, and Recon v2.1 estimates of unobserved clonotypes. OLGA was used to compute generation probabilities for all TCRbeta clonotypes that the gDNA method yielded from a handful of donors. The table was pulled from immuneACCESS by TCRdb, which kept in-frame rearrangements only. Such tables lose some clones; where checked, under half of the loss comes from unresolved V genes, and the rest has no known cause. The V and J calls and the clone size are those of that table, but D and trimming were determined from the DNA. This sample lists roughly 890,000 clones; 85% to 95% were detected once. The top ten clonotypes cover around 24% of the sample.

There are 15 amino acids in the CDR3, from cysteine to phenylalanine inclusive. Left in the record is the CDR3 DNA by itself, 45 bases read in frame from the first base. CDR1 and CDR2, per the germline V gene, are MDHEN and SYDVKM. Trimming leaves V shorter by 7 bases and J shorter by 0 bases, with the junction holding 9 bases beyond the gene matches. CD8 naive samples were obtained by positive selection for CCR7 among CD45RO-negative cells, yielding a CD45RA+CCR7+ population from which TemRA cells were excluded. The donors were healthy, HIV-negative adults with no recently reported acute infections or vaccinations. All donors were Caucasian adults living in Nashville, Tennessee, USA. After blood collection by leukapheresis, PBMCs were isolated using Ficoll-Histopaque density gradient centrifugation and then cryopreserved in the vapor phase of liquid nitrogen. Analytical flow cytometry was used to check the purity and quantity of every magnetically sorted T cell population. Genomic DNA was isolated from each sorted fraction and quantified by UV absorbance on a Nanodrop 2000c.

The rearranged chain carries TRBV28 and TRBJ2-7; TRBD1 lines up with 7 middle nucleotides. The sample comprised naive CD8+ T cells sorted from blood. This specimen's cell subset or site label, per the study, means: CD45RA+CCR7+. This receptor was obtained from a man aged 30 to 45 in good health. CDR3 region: CASNFRTGRSYEQYF. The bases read TGTGCCAGCAATTTCAGGACAGGCCGCTCCTACGAGCAGTACTTC. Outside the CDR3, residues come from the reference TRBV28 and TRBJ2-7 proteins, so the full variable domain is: DVKVTQSSRYLVKRTGEKVFLECVQDMDHENMFWYRQDPGLGLRLIYFSYDVKMKEKGDIPEGYSVSREKKERFSLILESASTNQTSMYLCASNFRTGRSYEQYFGPGTRLTVT.